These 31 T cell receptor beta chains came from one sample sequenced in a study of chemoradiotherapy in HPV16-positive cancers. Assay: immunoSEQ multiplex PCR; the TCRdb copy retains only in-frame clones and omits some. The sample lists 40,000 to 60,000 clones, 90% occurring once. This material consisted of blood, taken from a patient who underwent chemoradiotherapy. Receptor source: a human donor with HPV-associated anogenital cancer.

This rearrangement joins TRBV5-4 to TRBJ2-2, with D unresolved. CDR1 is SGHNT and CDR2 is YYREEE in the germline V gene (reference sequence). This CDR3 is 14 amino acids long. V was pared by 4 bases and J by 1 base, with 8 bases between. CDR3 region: CASSRPGNTGELFF. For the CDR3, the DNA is TGTGCCAGCAGCCGTCCGGGGAACACCGGGGAGCTGTTTTTT.

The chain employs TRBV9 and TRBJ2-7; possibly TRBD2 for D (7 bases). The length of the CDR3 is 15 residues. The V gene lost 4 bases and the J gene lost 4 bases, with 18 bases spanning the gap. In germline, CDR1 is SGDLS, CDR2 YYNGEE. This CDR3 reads CASSTWAGAAYEQYF. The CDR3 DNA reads TGTGCCAGCAGCACATGGGCGGGGGCGGCTTACGAGCAGTACTTC. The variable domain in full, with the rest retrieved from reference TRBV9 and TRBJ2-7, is DSGVTQTPKHLITATGQRVTLRCSPRSGDLSVYWYQQSLDQGLQFLIQYYNGEERAKGNILERFSAQQFPDLHSELNLSSLELGDSALYFCASSTWAGAAYEQYFGPGTRLTVT.

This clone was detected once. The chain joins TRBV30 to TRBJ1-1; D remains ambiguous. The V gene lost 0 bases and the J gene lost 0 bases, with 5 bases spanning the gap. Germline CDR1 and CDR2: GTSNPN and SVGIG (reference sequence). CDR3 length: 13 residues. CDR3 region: CAWSVQVNTEAFF. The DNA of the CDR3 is TGTGCCTGGAGTGTACAAGTGAACACTGAAGCTTTCTTT.

The CDR3 bases are TGTGCCAGCAGGGGACTAGCGGGTGGGGATGAGCAGTTCTTC. This translates into CASRGLAGGDEQFF. This chain connects TRBV2 to TRBJ2-1, with 12 bases lining up with TRBD2. Germline V lookup: CDR1 SNHLY, CDR2 FYNNEI. V lost 6 bases, J lost 8 bases, and 5 bases stayed unmatched. This CDR3 is built from 14 residues.

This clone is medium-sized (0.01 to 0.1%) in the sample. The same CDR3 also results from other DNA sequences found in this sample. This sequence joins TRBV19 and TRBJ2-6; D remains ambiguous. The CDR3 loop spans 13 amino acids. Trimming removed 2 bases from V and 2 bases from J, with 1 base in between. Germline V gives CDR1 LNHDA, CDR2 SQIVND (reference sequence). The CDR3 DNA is TGTGCCAGTAGTATAACTGGGGCCAACGTCCTGACTTTC. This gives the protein CASSITGANVLTF.

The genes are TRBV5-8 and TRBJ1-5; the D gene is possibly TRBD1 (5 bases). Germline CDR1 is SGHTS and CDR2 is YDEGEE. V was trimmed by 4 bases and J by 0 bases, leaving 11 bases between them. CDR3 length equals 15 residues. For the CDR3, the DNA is TGTGCCAGCAGCCCCGGGGCAGTTAGCAATCAGCCCCAGCATTTT. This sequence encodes CASSPGAVSNQPQHF.

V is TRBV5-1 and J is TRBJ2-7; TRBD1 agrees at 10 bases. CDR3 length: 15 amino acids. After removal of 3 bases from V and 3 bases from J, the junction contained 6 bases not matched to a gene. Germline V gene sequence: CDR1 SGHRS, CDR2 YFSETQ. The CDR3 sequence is CASSYQTGGGYEQYF. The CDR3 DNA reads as TGCGCCAGCAGCTATCAGACAGGGGGCGGCTACGAGCAGTACTTC. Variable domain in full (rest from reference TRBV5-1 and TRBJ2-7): KAGVTQTPRYLIKTRGQQVTLSCSPISGHRSVSWYQQTPGQGLQFLFEYFSETQRNKGNFPGRFSGRQFSNSRSEMNVSTLELGDSALYLCASSYQTGGGYEQYFGPGTRLTVT.

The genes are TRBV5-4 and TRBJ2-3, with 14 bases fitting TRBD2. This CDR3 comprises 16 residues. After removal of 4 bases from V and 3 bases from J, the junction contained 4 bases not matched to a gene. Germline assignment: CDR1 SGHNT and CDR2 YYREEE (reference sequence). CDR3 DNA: TGTGCCAGCAGCCCGGGGACTAGCGGGAGAACAGATACGCAGTATTTT. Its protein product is CASSPGTSGRTDTQYF.

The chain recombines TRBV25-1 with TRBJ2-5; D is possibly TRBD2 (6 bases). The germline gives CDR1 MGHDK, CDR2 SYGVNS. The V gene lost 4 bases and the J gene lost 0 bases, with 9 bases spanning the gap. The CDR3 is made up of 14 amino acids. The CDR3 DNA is TGTGCCAGCAGTGGAACGGGGGACCAAGAGACCCAGTACTTC. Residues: CASSGTGDQETQYF.

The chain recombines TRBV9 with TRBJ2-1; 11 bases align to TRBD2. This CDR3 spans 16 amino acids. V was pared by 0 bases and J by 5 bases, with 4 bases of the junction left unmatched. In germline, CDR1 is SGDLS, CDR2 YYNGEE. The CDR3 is CASSVDTSGGHNEQFF. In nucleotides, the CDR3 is TGTGCCAGCAGCGTAGATACTAGCGGGGGACACAATGAGCAGTTCTTC. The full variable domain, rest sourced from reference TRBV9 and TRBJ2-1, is DSGVTQTPKHLITATGQRVTLRCSPRSGDLSVYWYQQSLDQGLQFLIQYYNGEERAKGNILERFSAQQFPDLHSELNLSSLELGDSALYFCASSVDTSGGHNEQFFGPGTRLTVL.

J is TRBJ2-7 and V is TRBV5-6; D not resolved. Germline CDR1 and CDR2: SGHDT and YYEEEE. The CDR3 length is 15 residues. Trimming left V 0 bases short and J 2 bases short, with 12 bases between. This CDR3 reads CASSLGSGGAYEQYF. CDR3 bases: TGTGCCAGCAGCTTGGGGTCCGGCGGAGCCTACGAGCAGTACTTC.

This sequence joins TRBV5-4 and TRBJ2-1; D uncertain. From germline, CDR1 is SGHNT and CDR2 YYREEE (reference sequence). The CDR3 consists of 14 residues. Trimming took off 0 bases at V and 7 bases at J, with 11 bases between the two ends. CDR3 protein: CASSLVVGPNEQFF. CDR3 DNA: TGTGCCAGCAGCTTGGTGGTAGGCCCTAATGAGCAGTTCTTC. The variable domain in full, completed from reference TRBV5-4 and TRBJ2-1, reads ETGVTQSPTHLIKTRGQQVTLRCSSQSGHNTVSWYQQALGQGPQFIFQYYREEENGRGNFPPRFSGLQFPNYSSELNVNALELDDSALYLCASSLVVGPNEQFFGPGTRLTVL.

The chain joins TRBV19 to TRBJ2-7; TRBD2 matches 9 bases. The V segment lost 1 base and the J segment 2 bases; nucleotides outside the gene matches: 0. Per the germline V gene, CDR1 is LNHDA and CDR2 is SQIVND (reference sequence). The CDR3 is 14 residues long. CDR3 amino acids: CASSIGTSAYEQYF. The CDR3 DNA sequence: TGTGCCAGTAGTATAGGGACTAGCGCCTACGAGCAGTACTTC.

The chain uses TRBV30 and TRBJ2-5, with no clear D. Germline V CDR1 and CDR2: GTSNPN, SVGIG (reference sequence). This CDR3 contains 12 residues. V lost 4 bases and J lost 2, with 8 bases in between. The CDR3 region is CAWTLTQETQYF. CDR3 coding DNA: TGTGCCTGGACCCTAACGCAAGAGACCCAGTACTTC.

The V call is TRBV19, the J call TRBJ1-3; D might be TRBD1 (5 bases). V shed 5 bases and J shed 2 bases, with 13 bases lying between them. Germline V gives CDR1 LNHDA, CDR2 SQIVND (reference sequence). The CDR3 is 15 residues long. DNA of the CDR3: TGTGCCAGTAGTCCCCGCGGGGGGGCTGGAAACACCATATATTTT. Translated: CASSPRGGAGNTIYF.

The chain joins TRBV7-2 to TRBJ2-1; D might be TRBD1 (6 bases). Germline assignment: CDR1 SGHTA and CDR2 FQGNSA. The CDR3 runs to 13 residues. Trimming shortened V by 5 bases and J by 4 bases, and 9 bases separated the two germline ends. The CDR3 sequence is CASSVTGYNEQFF. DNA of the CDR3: TGTGCCAGCAGCGTCACAGGGTACAATGAGCAGTTCTTC.

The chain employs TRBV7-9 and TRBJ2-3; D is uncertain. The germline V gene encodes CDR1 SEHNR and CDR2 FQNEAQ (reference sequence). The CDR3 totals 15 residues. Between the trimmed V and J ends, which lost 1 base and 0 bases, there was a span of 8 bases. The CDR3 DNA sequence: TGTGCCAGCAGCTTAGGCTCAGCCAGCACAGATACGCAGTATTTT. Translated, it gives CASSLGSASTDTQYF.

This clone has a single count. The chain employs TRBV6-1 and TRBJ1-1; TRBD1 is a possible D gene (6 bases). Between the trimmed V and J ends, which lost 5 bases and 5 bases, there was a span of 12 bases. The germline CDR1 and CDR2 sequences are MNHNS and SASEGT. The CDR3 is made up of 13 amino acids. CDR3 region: CASSPPGETEAFF. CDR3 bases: TGTGCCAGCAGTCCCCCAGGGGAAACTGAAGCTTTCTTT.

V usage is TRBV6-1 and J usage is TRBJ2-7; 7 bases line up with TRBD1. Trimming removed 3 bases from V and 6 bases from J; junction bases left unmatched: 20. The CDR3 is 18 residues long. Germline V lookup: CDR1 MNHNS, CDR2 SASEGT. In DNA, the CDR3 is TGTGCCAGCAGTGAGCTCCTAGGGGGATACAGGGGAAAGGGCGAGCAGTACTTC. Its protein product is CASSELLGGYRGKGEQYF.

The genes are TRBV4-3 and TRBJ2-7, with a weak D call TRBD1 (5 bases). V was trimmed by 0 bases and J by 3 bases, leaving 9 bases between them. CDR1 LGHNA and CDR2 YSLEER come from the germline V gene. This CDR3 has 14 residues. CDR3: CASSQDGQGYEQYF. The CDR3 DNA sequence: TGCGCCAGCAGCCAAGATGGGCAGGGCTACGAGCAGTACTTC.

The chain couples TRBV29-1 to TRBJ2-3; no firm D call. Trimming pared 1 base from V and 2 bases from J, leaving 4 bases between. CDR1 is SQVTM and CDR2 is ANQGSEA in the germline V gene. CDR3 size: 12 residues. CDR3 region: CSVEGLTDTQYF. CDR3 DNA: TGCAGCGTTGAAGGACTCACAGATACGCAGTATTTT.

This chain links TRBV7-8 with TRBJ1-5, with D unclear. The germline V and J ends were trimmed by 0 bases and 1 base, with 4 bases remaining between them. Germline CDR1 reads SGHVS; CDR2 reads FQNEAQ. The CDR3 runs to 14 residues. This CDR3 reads CASSLARSNQPQHF. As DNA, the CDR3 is TGTGCCAGCAGCTTAGCCAGGAGCAATCAGCCCCAGCATTTT.

CDR3 DNA: TGTGCCTCCGCTAGCGGATCGTACCAAGAGACCCAGTACTTC. Translating it yields CASASGSYQETQYF. This chain joins TRBV6-5 and TRBJ2-5; TRBD2 matches 7 bases. With 11 bases clipped from V and 0 bases from J, the junction kept 9 bases outside the gene matches. CDR1 and CDR2 (germline): MNHEY, SVGAGI. CDR3 size: 14 residues.

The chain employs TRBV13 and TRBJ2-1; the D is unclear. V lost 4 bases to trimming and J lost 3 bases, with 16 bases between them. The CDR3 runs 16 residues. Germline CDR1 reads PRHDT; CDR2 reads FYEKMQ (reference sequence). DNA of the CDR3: TGTGCCAGCAGCTCCCCCAAGTCATCGCGCTACAATGAGCAGTTCTTC. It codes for CASSSPKSSRYNEQFF. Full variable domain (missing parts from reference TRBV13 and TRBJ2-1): AAGVIQSPRHLIKEKRETATLKCYPIPRHDTVYWYQQGPGQDPQFLISFYEKMQSDKGSIPDRFSAQQFSDYHSELNMSSLELGDSALYFCASSSPKSSRYNEQFFGPGTRLTVL.

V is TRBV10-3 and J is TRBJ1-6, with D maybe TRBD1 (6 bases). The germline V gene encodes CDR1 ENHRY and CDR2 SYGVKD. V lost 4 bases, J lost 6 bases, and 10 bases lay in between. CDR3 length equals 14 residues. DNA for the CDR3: TGTGCCATCAGTGTCGGACAGCGTAATTCACCCCTCCACTTT. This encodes CAISVGQRNSPLHF.

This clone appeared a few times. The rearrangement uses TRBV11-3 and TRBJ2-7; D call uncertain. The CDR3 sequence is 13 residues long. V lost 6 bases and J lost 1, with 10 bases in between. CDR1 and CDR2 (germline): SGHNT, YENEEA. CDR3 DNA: TGTGCCAGCAGTCACGGGTCTTCCTACGAGCAGTACTTC. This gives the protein CASSHGSSYEQYF.

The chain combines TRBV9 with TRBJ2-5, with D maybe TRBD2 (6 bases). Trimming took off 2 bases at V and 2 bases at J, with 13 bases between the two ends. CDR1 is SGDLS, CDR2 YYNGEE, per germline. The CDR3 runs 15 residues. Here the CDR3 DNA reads TGTGCCAGCAGCGTGGGGGGACGGATACAAGAGACCCAGTACTTC. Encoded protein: CASSVGGRIQETQYF.

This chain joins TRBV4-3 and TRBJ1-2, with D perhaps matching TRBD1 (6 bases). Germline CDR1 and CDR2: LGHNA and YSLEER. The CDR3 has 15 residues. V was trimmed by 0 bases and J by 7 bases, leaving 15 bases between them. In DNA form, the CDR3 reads TGCGCCAGCAGCCAAGATCGCACAGGGAATGGTGGCTACACCTTC. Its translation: CASSQDRTGNGGYTF.

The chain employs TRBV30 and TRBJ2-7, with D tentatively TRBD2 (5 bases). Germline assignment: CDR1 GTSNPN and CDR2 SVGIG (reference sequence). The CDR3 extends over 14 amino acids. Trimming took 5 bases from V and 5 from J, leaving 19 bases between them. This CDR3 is CAWARGLVGHEQYF. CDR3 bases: TGTGCCTGGGCCCGGGGTTTAGTGGGCCACGAGCAGTACTTC.

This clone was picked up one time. The CDR3 DNA sequence: TGTGCCAGCAGCTTCCGGGACGGGACCTACAATGAGCAGTTCTTC. This translates into CASSFRDGTYNEQFF. The chain uses TRBV5-4 and TRBJ2-1; possibly TRBD1 or TRBD2 for D (5 bases each). V lost 2 bases to trimming and J lost 2 bases, with 11 bases between them. The CDR3 has 15 residues. In germline, CDR1 is SGHNT, CDR2 YYREEE (reference sequence).

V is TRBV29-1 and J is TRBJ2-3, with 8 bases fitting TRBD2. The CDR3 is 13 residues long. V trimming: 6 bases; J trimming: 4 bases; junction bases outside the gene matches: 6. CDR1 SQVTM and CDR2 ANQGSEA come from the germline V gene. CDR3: CSVHRGGSDTQYF. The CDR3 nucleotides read TGCAGCGTCCACCGGGGGGGGTCAGATACGCAGTATTTT.